A single sample is the source of the 18 T cell receptor beta chains below, sequenced in a study of shared clonotypes between healthy human individuals. TCRdb's copy holds only in-frame clones and misses some; the assay was immunoSEQ multiplex PCR. The sample records hundreds of thousands of clones, around three quarters being singletons. The sequencing sample was made of memory CD4+ T cells sorted from blood. Subset given: CD45RA-negative fraction. These receptor sequences come from a woman aged 25 to 39 in good health.

V gene TRBV15 combines with J gene TRBJ2-5; 9 bases map to TRBD1. Unmatched junction bases numbered 14, after V lost 1 base and J lost 2 bases. Germline V lookup: CDR1 LNHNV, CDR2 YYDKDF (reference sequence). The CDR3 length is 19 residues. As DNA, the CDR3 is TGTGCCACCAGCAGAGGCGGGTTTCGGGACAGGGAAGAACAAGAGACCCAGTACTTC. Its translation: CATSRGGFRDREEQETQYF.

The chain uses TRBV5-1 and TRBJ2-5; D possibly corresponds to TRBD2 (5 bases). Per the germline V gene, CDR1 is SGHRS and CDR2 is YFSETQ. CDR3 size: 16 residues. V dropped 0 bases and J dropped 4 bases, with 16 bases sitting between them. The DNA for the CDR3 is TGCGCCAGCAGCTTGGGGGCTAGCAGATGGGGAGAGACCCAGTACTTC. This gives the protein CASSLGASRWGETQYF.

The rearrangement uses TRBV5-1 and TRBJ1-3; no firm D call. There are 14 residues in the CDR3. Germline V gene data show CDR1 as SGHRS and CDR2 as YFSETQ. V lost 0 bases to trimming and J lost 4 bases, with 8 bases between them. This chain's CDR3 is CASSLEGNGNTIYF. Written as DNA, the CDR3 is TGCGCCAGCAGCTTGGAAGGGAACGGAAACACCATATATTTT.

This sequence joins TRBV14 and TRBJ1-6; TRBD1 agrees at 11 bases. Per germline, CDR1 SGHDN and CDR2 FVKESK. This CDR3 has 14 residues. The V gene end was trimmed by 3 bases and the J gene end by 9 bases; junction bases not matched to a gene: 1. DNA of the CDR3: TGTGCCAGCAGCCAGGACAGGGGGCGTTCACCCCTCCACTTT. Encoded protein: CASSQDRGRSPLHF.

The gene calls are TRBV28 and TRBJ1-2; tentatively, D is TRBD1 (5 bases). The CDR3 has 15 amino acids. V gave up 3 bases and J gave up 1 base, with 12 bases separating them. CDR1 MDHEN and CDR2 SYDVKM come from the germline V gene. CDR3 sequence reads: CASSFGGSSNYGYTF. The CDR3 region has the DNA TGTGCCAGCAGTTTCGGGGGTAGTAGTAACTATGGCTACACCTTC.

The chain recombines TRBV28 with TRBJ2-7; D call uncertain. Per germline, CDR1 MDHEN and CDR2 SYDVKM. CDR3 length equals 14 residues. With 1 base removed from V and 2 bases from J, the gap between germline ends came to 9 bases. The CDR3 DNA follows: TGTGCCAGCAGTTTATTCCTCGTACCCTACGAGCAGTACTTC. This codes for CASSLFLVPYEQYF.

This chain joins TRBV7-2 and TRBJ1-2; D gene uncertain. CDR1 is SGHTA, CDR2 FQGNSA, per germline. The CDR3 totals 14 residues. V lost 3 bases and J lost 5, with 13 bases in between. Here the CDR3 reads CASSFDTLGYGYTF. CDR3 sequence (DNA): TGTGCCAGCAGCTTTGACACCTTAGGTTATGGCTACACCTTC.

This sequence joins TRBV6-1 and TRBJ2-7; D is perhaps TRBD1 (6 bases). CDR3 length: 12 amino acids. Germline CDR1 is MNHNS and CDR2 is SASEGT. With 7 bases removed from V and 5 bases from J, the gap between germline ends came to 12 bases. The CDR3 region has the DNA TGTGCCAGCAAGGAAGGGGGTCACGAGCAGTACTTC. It is translated as CASKEGGHEQYF.

The sample holds one count of this clone. The V gene is TRBV28, the J gene TRBJ1-4; the D is unclear. V lost 5 bases and J lost 5, with 15 bases in between. CDR3 size: 15 residues. CDR1 is MDHEN, CDR2 SYDVKM, per germline. In nucleotides, the CDR3 is TGTGCCAGCAGTCAGGCCCAAGAAGGGAATGAAAAACTGTTTTTT. This sequence encodes CASSQAQEGNEKLFF.

The CDR3 here is CASTGQGFYANEKLFF. The CDR3 nucleotides are TGTGCCAGCACCGGACAGGGTTTTTATGCTAATGAAAAACTGTTTTTT. V gene TRBV28 combines with J gene TRBJ1-4, with 8 bases aligning to TRBD1. This CDR3 has 16 amino acids. Losses at the gene ends were 7 bases for V and 3 bases for J; bases not matched to a gene: 10. CDR1 and CDR2 from the germline V gene are MDHEN and SYDVKM.

This clone was picked up a small number of times. The CDR3 nucleotides read TGTGCCAGCAGCACAAGTGGGAGGGGGTACACCGGGGAGCTGTTTTTT. Its translation: CASSTSGRGYTGELFF. This sequence joins TRBV7-9 and TRBJ2-2; a weak D match, TRBD2 (7 bases). The germline V gene encodes CDR1 SEHNR and CDR2 FQNEAQ (reference sequence). The CDR3 is made up of 16 amino acids. The V end was cut by 5 bases, the J end by 3 bases, with 16 bases between.

The rearrangement links TRBV29-1 to TRBJ2-5; D may be TRBD1 (6 bases). Trimming took off 5 bases at V and 5 bases at J, with 12 bases between the two ends. Germline V gene sequence: CDR1 SQVTM, CDR2 ANQGSEA. The CDR3 has 12 amino acids. Here the CDR3 reads CSVKGVEETQYF. As DNA, the CDR3 is TGCAGCGTTAAGGGGGTGGAGGAGACCCAGTACTTC.

This chain connects TRBV10-3 to TRBJ1-5; the D is unclear. The germline V and J ends were trimmed by 2 bases and 9 bases, with 17 bases remaining between them. The CDR3 consists of 15 residues. The germline V gene has CDR1 ENHRY and CDR2 SYGVKD. In nucleotides, the CDR3 is TGTGCCATCAGTGAGGGGGAGAAGAAATCATGGCCCCAGCATTTT. Translated, it gives CAISEGEKKSWPQHF.

This sequence joins TRBV9 and TRBJ2-7; TRBD1 aligns across 8 bases. The CDR3 is 16 amino acids. V lost 0 bases to trimming and J lost 5 bases; unmatched junction nucleotides: 10. Germline CDR1 reads SGDLS; CDR2 reads YYNGEE. The CDR3 DNA sequence: TGTGCCAGCAGCGTAGGTAGTACAGGGGGGCTCAACGAGCAGTACTTC. This sequence encodes CASSVGSTGGLNEQYF.

Remarks on this clone: Other DNA sequences in the same sample also yield this CDR3. The CDR3 DNA follows: TGTGCCAGCAGGGTCCTGGACAGGGTCCCCTATGGCTACACCTTC. Residues: CASRVLDRVPYGYTF. The rearrangement uses TRBV11-3 and TRBJ1-2, with 8 bases that match TRBD1. From germline, CDR1 is SGHNT and CDR2 YENEEA. The CDR3 sequence is 15 residues long. The trim removed 6 bases at V and 4 bases at J, leaving 10 bases unmatched.

CDR3 amino acids: CASSLNGQGISGNTIYF. CDR3 DNA sequence: TGTGCCAGCAGCTTAAACGGACAGGGGATCTCTGGAAACACCATATATTTT. This chain links TRBV7-9 with TRBJ1-3, with 9 bases fitting TRBD1. The V gene end was trimmed by 2 bases and the J gene end by 0 bases; junction bases not matched to a gene: 5. This CDR3 has 17 amino acids. The germline CDR1 and CDR2 sequences are SEHNR and FQNEAQ (reference sequence).

This clone occurred once. The chain combines TRBV27 with TRBJ2-5; 10 positions agree with TRBD2. In germline, CDR1 is MNHEY, CDR2 SMNVEV (reference sequence). V dropped 5 bases and J dropped 6; count of bases not matched to a gene: 3. This CDR3 has 13 amino acids. CDR3 in amino acids: CASSGSGRKTQYF. The CDR3 nucleotides read TGTGCCAGCAGTGGTAGCGGGAGGAAGACCCAGTACTTC.

DNA for the CDR3: TGTGCCAGCAGTTTATTTTCGGCAGGGAAGATCGGAAAACTGTTTTTT. It is translated as CASSLFSAGKIGKLFF. The gene calls are TRBV27 and TRBJ1-4; maybe TRBD1 (5 bases). This CDR3 is built from 16 residues. CDR1 is MNHEY and CDR2 is SMNVEV in the germline V gene (reference sequence). Deletions cut 1 base from V and 10 bases from J, with 19 bases between.